This T cell receptor (beta chain) was sequenced in a study of T cell responses to AZD1222 COVID-19 vaccine. The CDR3 is made up of 11 amino acids. CDR1 and CDR2 (germline): DFQATT, SNEGSKA (reference sequence). V was pared by 4 bases and J by 4 bases, with 8 bases between. Sequencing was performed with immunoSEQ multiplex PCR; in TCRdb, only in-frame clones are kept and a portion is missing. The sample carries around 150,000 clones, about 90% recorded once. The chain uses TRBV20-1 and TRBJ2-7; D may be TRBD2 (5 bases). This sequence originates from an adult who received the AZD1222 COVID-19 vaccine. The sample here was peripheral blood, taken 28 days after the second AZD1222 dose. Here the CDR3 DNA reads TGCAGTGCTACGAGGGAGTACGAGCAGTACTTC. Its translation: CSATREYEQYF.